This T cell receptor (beta chain) was obtained from a study of CD8 T cells in ankylosing spondylitis. The authors made TCR beta libraries by quantitative 5'-RACE with molecular barcodes. TCRdb processed the 5' RACE reads anew with MiXCR; each CDR3 protein has one entry. The table shows 250,000 to 400,000 distinct CDR3 sequences, with roughly 11% occurring only once. The sample holds many counts of this clonotype. This CDR3 has 14 amino acids. The V gene's germline CDR1 is SGHRS and CDR2 YFSETQ. After removal of 4 bases from V and 4 bases from J, the junction contained 7 bases not matched to a gene. The chain has TRBV5-1 and TRBJ2-7; 8 nucleotides match TRBD1. Sequenced material: blood, either unsorted or a sorted T cell fraction (not recorded which). The TCR comes from a female donor with ankylosing spondylitis or in good health (not recorded which). The CDR3 loop is CASSPTRGQYEQYF. The CDR3 DNA reads TGCGCCAGCAGCCCAACCAGGGGGCAGTACGAGCAGTACTTC. Full variable domain (outside the CDR3, taken from reference TRBV5-1 and TRBJ2-7): KAGVTQTPRYLIKTRGQQVTLSCSPISGHRSVSWYQQTPGQGLQFLFEYFSETQRNKGNFPGRFSGRQFSNSRSEMNVSTLELGDSALYLCASSPTRGQYEQYFGPGTRLTVT.